This paragraph covers one TCR beta chain sequence. Profiled with immunoSEQ multiplex PCR; TCRdb holds only in-frame clones, not every one. Here the sample spans approximately 110,000 clones, roughly 80% being singletons. This sample was taken from a study of PD-1 blockade in mismatch repair-deficient tumors. CDR1 SEHNR and CDR2 FQNEAQ come from the germline V gene (reference sequence). The CDR3 is made up of 15 amino acids. J gave up 8 bases and V 5 bases, and 12 bases lay outside the gene matches. The chain employs TRBV7-9 and TRBJ2-1; 7 bases are shared with TRBD2. The clonotype was recovered from an adult with mismatch repair-deficient cancer. This specimen consisted of peripheral blood, obtained 60 weeks after starting pembrolizumab. The CDR3 reads CASSTRAGGSDEQFF. CDR3 nucleotides: TGTGCCAGCAGCACTCGGGCCGGGGGGAGTGATGAGCAGTTCTTC.